These T cell receptor beta chains were read from a single sample in a study of blood T cell repertoires in COVID-19. Using immunoSEQ multiplex PCR, the repertoire was profiled, and TCRdb retains in-frame clones only, with some absent. This sample has fewer than 250,000 clones, with under 90% found just once. The sequenced material came from peripheral blood. These receptors originate from a man aged 25 to 40 with active or convalescent COVID-19. Each CDR3 is given with its conserved first and last residue. Each record gives: V gene, clone size, J gene, D gene, CDR3 protein, CDR3 DNA. A D gene is named only where the DNA matches it firmly. For some rows the clone size is stated as once, few or many, or as a class when expanded; others skip it.

>TRBV24-1|once|TRBJ2-7|.
CATSAPTETGSYEQYF
TGTGCCACCAGTGCCCCCACAGAGACCGGCTCCTACGAGCAGTACTTC
>TRBV18|.|TRBJ2-2|.
CASSLNTGELFF
TGTGCCAGCTCACTAAACACCGGGGAGCTGTTTTTT
>TRBV5-6|once|TRBJ2-5|TRBD2
CASSRLAGGQETQYF
TGTGCCAGCAGCCGACTAGCGGGGGGGCAAGAGACCCAGTACTTC
>TRBV23-1|.|TRBJ1-1|.
CATLGDTHTEAFF
TGCGCCACCCTCGGCGACACCCACACTGAAGCTTTCTTT
>TRBV9|.|TRBJ1-5|TRBD1
CASSVAGGGQPQHF
TGTGCCAGCAGCGTAGCAGGGGGAGGTCAGCCCCAGCATTTT
>TRBV6-5|.|TRBJ2-7|TRBD1
CASSYSGTGLWEQYF
TGTGCCAGCAGTTACTCGGGGACAGGACTTTGGGAGCAGTACTTC
>TRBV19|.|TRBJ2-4|TRBD2
CATSGLPVAKNIQYF
TGTGCCACTTCGGGACTACCGGTAGCCAAAAACATTCAGTACTTC
>TRBV19|.|TRBJ1-1|TRBD1
CASHTRQGEAFF
TGTGCCAGTCACACCCGACAGGGCGAGGCTTTCTTT
>TRBV27|.|TRBJ2-7|.
CASSWRQPGYEQYF
TGTGCCAGCAGTTGGAGGCAGCCTGGGTACGAGCAGTACTTC
>TRBV5-1|once|TRBJ1-5|TRBD1
CASSLGTGNNQPQHF
TGCGCCAGCAGCTTGGGGACAGGGAACAATCAGCCCCAGCATTTT
>TRBV24-1|.|TRBJ2-1|TRBD2
CATSDLPSGPYNEQFF
TGTGCCACCAGTGATTTGCCTAGCGGGCCTTACAATGAGCAGTTCTTC
>TRBV9|.|TRBJ2-1|TRBD2
CASSPWTSGGSGYGNEQFF
TGTGCCAGCAGCCCGTGGACTAGCGGGGGGTCCGGTTATGGGAATGAGCAGTTCTTC
>TRBV5-1|.|TRBJ1-4|.
CASSLGPGRRSSNEKLFF
TGCGCCAGCAGCTTGGGGCCAGGGCGGCGGTCGTCTAATGAAAAACTGTTTTTT
>TRBV4-3|.|TRBJ1-3|TRBD1
CASSQDGTAFSGNTIYF
TGCGCCAGCAGCCAAGATGGGACAGCCTTCTCTGGAAACACCATATATTTT
>TRBV3-1/TRBV3-2|.|TRBJ2-3|TRBD2
CASSRNLAGGRADTQYF
TGTGCCAGCAGCCGTAACCTAGCGGGGGGGCGAGCAGATACGCAGTATTTT
>TRBV2|.|TRBJ2-5|.
CASSERGETQYF
TGTGCCAGCAGTGAAAGAGGAGAGACCCAGTACTTC
>TRBV6-5|few|TRBJ1-5|.
CASKDRTLGNQPQHF
TGTGCCAGCAAGGACAGAACCTTGGGGAATCAGCCCCAGCATTTT
>TRBV30|.|TRBJ2-7|.
CAWNAGPGHEQYF
TGTGCCTGGAATGCGGGTCCAGGCCACGAGCAGTACTTC
>TRBV5-5|.|TRBJ2-7|.
CASSLSVIGRDEQYF
TGTGCCAGCAGCTTGTCGGTTATAGGGCGGGACGAGCAGTACTTC
>TRBV28|.|TRBJ2-3|TRBD1
CASGTTGQGTDTQYF
TGTGCCAGCGGAACAACAGGACAGGGCACAGATACGCAGTATTTT
>TRBV5-1|.|TRBJ1-1|.
CASSLQGNTEAFF
TGCGCCAGCAGCTTACAGGGGAACACTGAAGCTTTCTTT
>TRBV18|.|TRBJ2-7|.
CASSPPGQTYEQYF
TGTGCCAGCTCACCACCGGGGCAGACCTACGAGCAGTACTTC
>TRBV5-4|.|TRBJ2-3|TRBD2
CASSRSGGSTDTQYF
TGTGCCAGCAGCCGGAGCGGGGGGAGCACAGATACGCAGTATTTT
>TRBV3-1/TRBV3-2|.|TRBJ2-4|.
CAVGGQGNIQYF
TGTGCCGTCGGTGGGCAAGGTAACATTCAGTACTTC
>TRBV6-6|.|TRBJ1-2|TRBD1
CASRSDRESGYTF
TGTGCCAGCAGATCCGACAGGGAGAGTGGCTACACCTTC
>TRBV4-2|.|TRBJ2-1|TRBD2
CASSQVTSGRGNEQFF
TGTGCCAGCAGCCAGGTGACTAGCGGGAGGGGGAATGAGCAGTTCTTC
>TRBV5-1|few|TRBJ2-1|TRBD2
CASSLPSGTQDEQFF
TGCGCCAGCAGCTTGCCGAGCGGGACCCAGGATGAGCAGTTCTTC
>TRBV9|.|TRBJ1-3|.
CASSVVEGFSGNTIYF
TGTGCCAGCAGCGTAGTTGAGGGCTTCTCTGGAAACACCATATATTTT
>TRBV9|.|TRBJ1-4|.
CASSVFQWRGGYNEKLFF
TGTGCCAGCAGCGTATTTCAGTGGAGGGGAGGGTACAATGAAAAACTGTTTTTT
>TRBV7-7|few|TRBJ2-3|TRBD1
CASSLGTASTDTQYF
TGTGCCAGCAGCCTCGGGACAGCCAGCACAGATACGCAGTATTTT
>TRBV7-2|few|TRBJ2-7|.
CASSPHPLEQYF
TGTGCCAGCAGCCCACACCCGTTGGAGCAGTACTTC
>TRBV5-6|.|TRBJ2-7|.
CASSLGGGSYEQYF
TGTGCCAGCAGCTTGGGAGGCGGGTCCTACGAGCAGTACTTC
>TRBV4-1|once|TRBJ1-4|.
CASSQGQEDGEKLFF
TGCGCCAGCAGCCAAGGTCAGGAGGATGGTGAAAAACTGTTTTTT
>TRBV5-1|.|TRBJ1-5|.
CASSFGENNQPQHF
TGCGCCAGCAGCTTTGGAGAAAACAATCAGCCCCAGCATTTT
>TRBV11-2|few|TRBJ1-5|.
CASSLVADRPQHF
TGTGCCAGCAGCTTAGTCGCCGACAGGCCCCAGCATTTT
>TRBV4-2|.|TRBJ2-1|TRBD1
CASSQAQGDSNEQFF
TGTGCCAGCAGCCAAGCGCAGGGGGATAGCAATGAGCAGTTCTTC
>TRBV7-3|.|TRBJ2-3|TRBD2
CASSLIAGGPEDTQYF
TGTGCCAGCAGCCTGATAGCGGGAGGGCCGGAAGATACGCAGTATTTT
>TRBV5-4|.|TRBJ2-3|TRBD1
CASSFDRGTDTQYF
TGTGCCAGCAGCTTCGACAGGGGGACAGATACGCAGTATTTT
>TRBV7-9|.|TRBJ1-3|.
CASSPPITGNTIYF
TGTGCCAGCAGCCCACCTATCACTGGAAACACCATATATTTT
>TRBV4-3|.|TRBJ1-5|.
CASSQNRVGNQPQHF
TGCGCCAGCAGCCAGAACAGGGTTGGGAATCAGCCCCAGCATTTT
>TRBV6-2/TRBV6-3|.|TRBJ2-1|TRBD2
CASSFLGTSGTEQFF
TGTGCCAGCAGTTTCCTCGGGACTAGCGGGACCGAGCAGTTCTTC
>TRBV4-2|.|TRBJ2-1|TRBD2
CASSRERGRVLHEQFF
TGTGCCAGCAGCCGTGAACGCGGGAGGGTACTTCACGAGCAGTTCTTC
>TRBV6-5|.|TRBJ1-4|.
CASSRLNEKLFF
TGTGCCAGCAGTCGACTTAATGAAAAACTGTTTTTT
>TRBV24-1|.|TRBJ2-1|TRBD2
CATSEASGREYNEQFF
TGTGCCACCAGTGAGGCTAGCGGGAGGGAGTACAATGAGCAGTTCTTC
>TRBV7-3|once|TRBJ2-1|TRBD2
CASSTTGTSAYNEQFF
TGTGCCAGCAGCACAACCGGGACTAGCGCCTACAATGAGCAGTTCTTC
>TRBV25-1|many|TRBJ1-2|.
CASSESYGYTF
TGTGCCAGCAGTGAGAGCTATGGCTACACCTTC
>TRBV9|.|TRBJ2-5|.
CASSEEMGETQYF
TGTGCCAGCAGCGAGGAGATGGGAGAGACCCAGTACTTC
>TRBV15|.|TRBJ1-4|.
CATSPGGSTEKLFF
TGTGCCACCAGCCCGGGGGGCAGCACAGAAAAACTGTTTTTT
>TRBV6-5|.|TRBJ2-7|TRBD2
CASSSPGVAGGEQYF
TGTGCCAGCAGTTCCCCCGGGGTAGCGGGAGGCGAGCAGTACTTC
>TRBV21-1|.|TRBJ2-1|.
CASSKGGRSSYNEQFF
TGTGCCAGCAGCAAAGGGGGCCGGAGCTCCTACAATGAGCAGTTCTTC
>TRBV9|.|TRBJ1-3|TRBD1
CASSRQGQASLSGNTIYF
TGTGCCAGCAGCAGACAGGGACAGGCGTCCCTCTCTGGAAACACCATATATTTT
>TRBV6-5|.|TRBJ2-7|.
CASSAGTSLYEQYF
TGTGCCAGCAGCGCCGGGACTTCCCTTTACGAGCAGTACTTC
>TRBV19|.|TRBJ1-1|.
CASRQRRAGDWNTEAFF
TGTGCCAGTAGACAAAGAAGGGCCGGGGATTGGAACACTGAAGCTTTCTTT
>TRBV27|.|TRBJ1-1|.
CASSLTARGLNTEAFF
TGTGCCAGCAGTCTCACGGCCCGGGGGTTGAACACTGAAGCTTTCTTT